This TCR beta chain was documented in a study of cytomegalovirus exposure and HLA in healthy donors. Trimming removed 6 bases from V and 1 base from J, with 13 bases in between. CDR3 length: 14 amino acids. From germline, CDR1 is MDHEN and CDR2 SYDVKM. Overall study results and limits: Confirmation in vitro established that a few CMV-associated chains were specific for CMV antigens. The classifier reportedly diagnosed cytomegalovirus status with high specificity and sensitivity.

Donors counted as nominally healthy when sampled, yet unrecorded immune exposures were likely. Use of 60 Vbeta and 13 Jbeta primers characterized the PCR. The method was immunoSEQ multiplex PCR; TCRdb's version includes in-frame clones alone and lacks a portion of them. The sample holds 150,000 to 200,000 clones, 75% seen once. Comment on this clone: Its antigen is currently unknown.

The source is a woman aged 40 to 49 in good health and CMV-seropositive. The sample consisted of PBMCs. The genes are TRBV28 and TRBJ2-7; D may be TRBD1 (6 bases). The CDR3 protein is CASRSPQGSYEQYF. The CDR3, as DNA: TGTGCCAGCAGGTCCCCTCAGGGGTCCTACGAGCAGTACTTC.